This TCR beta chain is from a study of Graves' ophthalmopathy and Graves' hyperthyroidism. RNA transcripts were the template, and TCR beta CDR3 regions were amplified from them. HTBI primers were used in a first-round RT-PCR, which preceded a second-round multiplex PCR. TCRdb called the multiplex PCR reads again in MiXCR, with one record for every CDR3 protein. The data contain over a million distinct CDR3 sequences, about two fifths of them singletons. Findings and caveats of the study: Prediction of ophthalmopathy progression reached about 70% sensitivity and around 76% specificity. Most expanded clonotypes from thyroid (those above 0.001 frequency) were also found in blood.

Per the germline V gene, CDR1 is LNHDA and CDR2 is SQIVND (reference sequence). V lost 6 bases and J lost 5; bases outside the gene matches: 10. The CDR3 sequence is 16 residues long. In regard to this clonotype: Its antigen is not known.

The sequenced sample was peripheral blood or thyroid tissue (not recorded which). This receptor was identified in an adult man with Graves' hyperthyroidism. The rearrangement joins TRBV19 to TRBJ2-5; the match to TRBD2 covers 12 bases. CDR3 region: CASSPGLAGPTETQYF. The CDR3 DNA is TGTGCCAGTAGCCCTGGACTAGCGGGACCAACGGAGACCCAGTACTTC.